The 10 T cell receptor beta chains reported below all come from one sample, sequenced in a study of blood T cell repertoires in COVID-19. TCRdb's copy holds only in-frame clones and misses some; the assay was immunoSEQ multiplex PCR. The table records roughly 280,000 clones, roughly 86% of them present only once. The sample consisted of peripheral blood. Source of these receptors: a man younger than 30 with active or convalescent COVID-19.

The genes are TRBV6-5 and TRBJ1-3, with TRBD1 as a possible D gene (5 bases). CDR1 MNHEY and CDR2 SVGAGI come from the germline V gene. This CDR3 has 14 amino acids. The ends were cut back, 0 bases at V and 8 bases at J, with 11 bases in the middle. CDR3 nucleotides: TGTGCCAGCAGTTACTCAGGACACCCAGACACCATATATTTT. Amino acids: CASSYSGHPDTIYF.

This chain links TRBV11-2 with TRBJ1-3, with 7 bases matching TRBD1. Germline V gives CDR1 SGHAT, CDR2 FQNNGV. Trimming took 1 base from V and 4 from J; bases not matched to a gene: 7. CDR3 size: 16 residues. The CDR3 loop is CASSLVTTGSGNTIYF. CDR3 nucleotide sequence: TGTGCCAGCAGCTTAGTCACGACAGGGTCAGGAAACACCATATATTTT.

The chain employs TRBV18 and TRBJ2-3; D gene ambiguous. Germline CDR1 is KGHSH and CDR2 is LQKENI. V was cut by 4 bases and J by 6 bases, with 5 bases left in between. The CDR3 covers 11 residues. The CDR3 here is CASSRLDTQYF. The CDR3 region has the DNA TGTGCCAGCTCACGACTGGATACGCAGTATTTT.

The chain uses TRBV10-3 and TRBJ1-2, with 11 bases identical to TRBD1. CDR1 and CDR2 (germline): ENHRY, SYGVKD. Unmatched junction bases numbered 2, after V lost 2 bases and J lost 12 bases. There are 12 residues in the CDR3. The DNA of the CDR3 is TGTGCCATCAGTGAGCCGGACAGGGGGCACACCTTC. Amino acid sequence: CAISEPDRGHTF.

The rearrangement links TRBV5-4 to TRBJ2-2, with D perhaps TRBD1 (5 bases). This CDR3 is built from 14 residues. Germline V gene sequence: CDR1 SGHNT, CDR2 YYREEE (reference sequence). Trimming removed 0 bases from V and 7 bases from J, with 10 bases in between. CDR3 region: CASSLGGSNGELFF. CDR3 in DNA: TGTGCCAGCAGCTTGGGGGGCAGTAACGGGGAGCTGTTTTTT.

This clone was picked up one time. V gene TRBV11-2 combines with J gene TRBJ1-2; D is undetermined. Trimming removed 4 bases at V and 4 bases at J, with 7 bases between. The V gene's germline CDR1 is SGHAT and CDR2 FQNNGV. This CDR3 has 12 residues. CDR3 residues: CASSSSGYGYTF. CDR3 in DNA: TGTGCCAGCAGCTCTAGCGGCTATGGCTACACCTTC.

V usage is TRBV24-1 and J usage is TRBJ2-2; the match to TRBD2 covers 7 bases. The CDR3 is made up of 15 amino acids. The J segment lost 3 bases and the V segment lost 3 bases, leaving 3 bases of the junction unmatched. Germline V CDR1 and CDR2: KGHDR, SFDVKD. CDR3 DNA: TGTGCCACCAGTGATCCAGGGAGGGACACCGGGGAGCTGTTTTTT. Translated, it gives CATSDPGRDTGELFF.

This clone was counted a single time. The chain carries TRBV2 and TRBJ2-7; tentatively, D is TRBD2 (5 bases). CDR3 length equals 14 residues. Trimming stripped 7 bases from V and 4 bases from J, with 17 bases between. Germline V gene data show CDR1 as SNHLY and CDR2 as FYNNEI. The CDR3 DNA reads TGTGCCAGCAAGCGGACCTATCTGCGGTACGAGCAGTACTTC. Translated: CASKRTYLRYEQYF.

The chain recombines TRBV12-3 or TRBV12-4 with TRBJ1-2; D gene ambiguous. The V and J ends lost 6 bases and 6 bases respectively, with 14 bases between them. The length of the CDR3 is 13 residues. CDR3 sequence (DNA): TGTGCCAGCAGACAACTAAGCCCCAATGGCTACACCTTC. It encodes CASRQLSPNGYTF.

This chain connects TRBV19 to TRBJ2-2, with a possible D match to TRBD2 (6 bases). Germline CDR1 reads LNHDA; CDR2 reads SQIVND (reference sequence). The CDR3 totals 17 residues. Trimming took off 9 bases at V and 3 bases at J, with 23 bases between the two ends. This chain's CDR3 is CASQGMDYNTYTGELFF. The CDR3 DNA reads as TGTGCCAGCCAAGGAATGGACTATAATACCTACACCGGGGAGCTGTTTTTT.